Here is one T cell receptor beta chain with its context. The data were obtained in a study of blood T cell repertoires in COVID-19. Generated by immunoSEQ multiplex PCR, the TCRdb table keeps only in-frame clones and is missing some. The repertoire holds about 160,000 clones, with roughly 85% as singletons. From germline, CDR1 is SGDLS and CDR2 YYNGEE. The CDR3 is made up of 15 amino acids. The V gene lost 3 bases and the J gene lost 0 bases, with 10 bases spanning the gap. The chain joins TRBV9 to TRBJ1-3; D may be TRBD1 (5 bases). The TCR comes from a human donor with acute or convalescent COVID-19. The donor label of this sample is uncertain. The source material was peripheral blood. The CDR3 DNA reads TGTGCCAGCAGCGGTGGGGGGGACTCTGGAAACACCATATATTTT. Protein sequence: CASSGGGDSGNTIYF.